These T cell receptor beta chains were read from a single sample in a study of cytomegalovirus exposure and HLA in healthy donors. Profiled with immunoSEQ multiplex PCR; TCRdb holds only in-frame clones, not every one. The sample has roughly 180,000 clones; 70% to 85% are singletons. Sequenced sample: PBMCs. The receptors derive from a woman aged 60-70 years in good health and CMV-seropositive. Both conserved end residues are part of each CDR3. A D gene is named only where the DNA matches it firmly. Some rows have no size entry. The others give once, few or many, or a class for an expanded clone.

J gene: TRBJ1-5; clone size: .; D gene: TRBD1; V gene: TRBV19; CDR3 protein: CASSNSGTGGNQPQHF; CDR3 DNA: TGTGCCAGTAGCAACTCAGGGACAGGGGGCAATCAGCCCCAGCATTTT
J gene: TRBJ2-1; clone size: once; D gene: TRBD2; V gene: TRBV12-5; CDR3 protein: CASGLVPLGLAGGPGRGEQFF; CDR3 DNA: TGTGCTAGTGGTTTGGTACCTTTAGGTCTAGCGGGAGGGCCGGGGCGTGGTGAGCAGTTCTTC
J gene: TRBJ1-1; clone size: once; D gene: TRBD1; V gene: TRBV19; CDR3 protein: CARTRRDSPVSTEAFF; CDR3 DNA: TGTGCCAGAACACGTAGGGACAGTCCTGTTTCGACTGAAGCTTTCTTT
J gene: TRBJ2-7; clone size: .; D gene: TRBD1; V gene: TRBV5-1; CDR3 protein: CASSLAEGQGYYEQYF; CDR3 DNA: TGCGCCAGCAGCTTGGCAGAGGGACAGGGATACTACGAGCAGTACTTC
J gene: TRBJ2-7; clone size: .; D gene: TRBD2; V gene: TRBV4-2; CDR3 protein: CASSPGGANYEQYF; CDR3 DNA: TGTGCCAGCAGCCCGGGGGGGGCCAACTACGAGCAGTACTTC
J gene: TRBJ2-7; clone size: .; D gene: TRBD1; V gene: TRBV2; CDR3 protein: CASKEQGATYEQYF; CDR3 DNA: TGTGCCAGCAAGGAACAGGGGGCCACCTACGAGCAGTACTTC
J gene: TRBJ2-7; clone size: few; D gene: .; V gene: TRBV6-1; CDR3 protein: CASKALASLYEQYF; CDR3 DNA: TGTGCCAGCAAGGCCCTAGCCAGCCTGTACGAGCAGTACTTC
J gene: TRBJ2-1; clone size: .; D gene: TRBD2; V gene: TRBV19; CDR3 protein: CASSGGLAGRGVSYNEQFF; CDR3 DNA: TGTGCCAGTAGCGGGGGACTAGCGGGGAGGGGAGTCTCCTACAATGAGCAGTTCTTC
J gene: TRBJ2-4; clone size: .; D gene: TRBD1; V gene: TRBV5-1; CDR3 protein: CASGAGGQGENSQYF; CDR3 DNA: TGCGCCAGCGGAGCCGGAGGACAGGGAGAAAACAGTCAGTACTTC
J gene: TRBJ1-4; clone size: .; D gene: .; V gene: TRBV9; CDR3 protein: CASSPRGGDNEKLFF; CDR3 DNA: TGTGCCAGCAGCCCGAGAGGGGGTGATAATGAAAAACTGTTTTTT
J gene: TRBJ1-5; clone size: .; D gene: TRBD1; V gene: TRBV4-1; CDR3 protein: CASRSTGVASNQPQHF; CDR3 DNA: TGCGCCAGCAGATCGACAGGGGTGGCCAGCAATCAGCCCCAGCATTTT
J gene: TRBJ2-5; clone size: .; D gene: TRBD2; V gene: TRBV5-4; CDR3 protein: CASSSELAAQETQYF; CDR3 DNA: TGTGCCAGCAGCTCCGAGCTAGCGGCCCAAGAGACCCAGTACTTC
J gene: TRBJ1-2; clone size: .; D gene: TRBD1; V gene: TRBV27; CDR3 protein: CASRGQGYGYTF; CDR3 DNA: TGTGCCAGCAGAGGACAGGGGTATGGCTACACCTTC
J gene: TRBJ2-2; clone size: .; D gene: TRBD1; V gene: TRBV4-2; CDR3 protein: CASSQPPAGTGVTGELFF; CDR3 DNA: TGTGCCAGCAGCCAACCCCCTGCCGGGACAGGGGTGACCGGGGAGCTGTTTTTT
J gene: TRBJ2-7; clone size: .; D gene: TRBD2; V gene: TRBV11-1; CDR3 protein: CASSREAAYEQYF; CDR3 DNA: TGTGCCAGCAGCCGGGAGGCCGCCTACGAGCAGTACTTC
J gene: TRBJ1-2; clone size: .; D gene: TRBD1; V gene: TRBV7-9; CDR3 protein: CASSLSQGARDRGGYTF; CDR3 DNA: TGTGCCAGCAGCTTGTCTCAGGGGGCGCGGGATCGTGGAGGCTACACCTTC
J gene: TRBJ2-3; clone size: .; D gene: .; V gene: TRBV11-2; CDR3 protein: CASSLGRFTSTDTQYF; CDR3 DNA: TGTGCCAGCAGCTTAGGGCGGTTTACTAGCACAGATACGCAGTATTTT
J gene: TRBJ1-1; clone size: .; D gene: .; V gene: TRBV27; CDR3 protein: CASSFRTAMNTEAFF; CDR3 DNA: TGTGCCAGCAGTTTCCGGACAGCCATGAACACTGAAGCTTTCTTT
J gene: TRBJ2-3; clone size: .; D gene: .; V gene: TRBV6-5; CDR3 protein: CASKSGVTDTQYF; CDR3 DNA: TGTGCCAGCAAAAGCGGAGTGACAGATACGCAGTATTTT
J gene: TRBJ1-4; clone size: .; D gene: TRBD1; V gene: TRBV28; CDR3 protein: CASSLSGGYREKLFF; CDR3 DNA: TGTGCCAGCAGTTTGTCAGGGGGCTATAGAGAAAAACTGTTTTTT
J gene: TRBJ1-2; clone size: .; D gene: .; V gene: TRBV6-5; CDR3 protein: CASSPEGYLSDGYTF; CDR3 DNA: TGTGCCAGCAGTCCCGAGGGATATCTATCCGATGGCTACACCTTC
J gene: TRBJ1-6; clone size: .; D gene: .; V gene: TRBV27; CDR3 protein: CASSLSGGAASSYNSPLHF; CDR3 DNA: TGTGCCAGCAGTTTATCTGGGGGGGCGGCTAGCTCCTATAATTCACCCCTCCACTTT
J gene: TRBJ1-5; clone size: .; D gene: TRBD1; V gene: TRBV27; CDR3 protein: CASSADRGQPQHF; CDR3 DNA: TGTGCCAGCAGTGCCGACAGGGGACAGCCCCAGCATTTT
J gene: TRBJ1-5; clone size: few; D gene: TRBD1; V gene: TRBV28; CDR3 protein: CASRYRGGQPQHF; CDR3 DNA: TGTGCCAGCAGATACAGGGGTGGGCAGCCCCAGCATTTT
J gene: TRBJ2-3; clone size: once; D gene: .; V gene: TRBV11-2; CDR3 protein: CASSSEVDTQYF; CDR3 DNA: TGTGCCAGCAGCTCCGAGGTGGATACGCAGTATTTT
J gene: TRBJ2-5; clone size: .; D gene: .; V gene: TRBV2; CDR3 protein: CASSSGPVGETQYF; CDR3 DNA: TGTGCCAGCAGTTCAGGGCCCGTAGGGGAGACCCAGTACTTC
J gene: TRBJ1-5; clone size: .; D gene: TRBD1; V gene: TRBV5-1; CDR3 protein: CASSPGTVGQPQHF; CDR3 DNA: TGCGCCAGCAGTCCCGGGACAGTGGGTCAGCCCCAGCATTTT
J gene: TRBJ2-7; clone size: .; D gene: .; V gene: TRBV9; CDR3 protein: CASSPPPRGVTYEQYF; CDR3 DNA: TGTGCCAGCAGCCCACCCCCCAGAGGCGTTACCTACGAGCAGTACTTC
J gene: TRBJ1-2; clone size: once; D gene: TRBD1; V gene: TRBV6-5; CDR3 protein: CASSPGGGGYTF; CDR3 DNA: TGTGCCAGCAGTCCAGGGGGAGGTGGCTACACCTTC